The clone carrying this T cell receptor beta chain was counted once. This sample was included in a study of shared clonotypes between healthy human individuals. The germline CDR1 and CDR2 sequences are MNHEY and SVGAGI. This CDR3 comprises 14 residues. The V gene lost 2 bases and the J gene lost 6 bases, with 10 bases spanning the gap. TCRdb's copy holds only in-frame clones and misses some; the assay was immunoSEQ multiplex PCR. The data show 2 million to 2.5 million clones, with 90% to 95% seen just once and more than 0.1% held by the top ten. Sequencing was carried out using naive CD4+ T cells sorted from blood. Subset in this sample: CD45RA+ positively selected. This receptor was obtained from a man aged 18 to 30 in good health. The chain is built from TRBV6-5 and TRBJ2-2; D might be TRBD1 (5 bases). For the CDR3, the DNA is TGTGCCAGCAGTTACACAGGTACCGCCGGGGAGCTGTTTTTT. This codes for CASSYTGTAGELFF.